This entry concerns a single T cell receptor beta chain. Using immunoSEQ multiplex PCR, the repertoire was profiled, and TCRdb retains in-frame clones only, with some absent. The sample has approximately 200,000 clones, 80% to 90% seen once. The trim removed 0 bases at V and 6 bases at J, leaving 14 bases unmatched. The CDR3 is 18 amino acids. The data are from a study of blood T cell repertoires in COVID-19. On the study more broadly: From the United States, Italy and Spain came samples of acute and convalescent COVID-19.

The receptor was derived from a woman younger than 30 in a cohort exposed to, infected with or recovered from COVID-19 (not recorded which). Sequencing was carried out using PBMCs or T cells enriched from blood (not recorded which). The chain couples TRBV23-1 to TRBJ2-7, with TRBD1 matching 10 bases. TRBV23-1 is reported as an ORF; its role is uncertain. CDR3 residues: CASSQSLSGTGVWIEQYF. Written as DNA, the CDR3 is TGCGCCAGCAGTCAATCGTTATCCGGGACAGGGGTTTGGATCGAGCAGTACTTC.